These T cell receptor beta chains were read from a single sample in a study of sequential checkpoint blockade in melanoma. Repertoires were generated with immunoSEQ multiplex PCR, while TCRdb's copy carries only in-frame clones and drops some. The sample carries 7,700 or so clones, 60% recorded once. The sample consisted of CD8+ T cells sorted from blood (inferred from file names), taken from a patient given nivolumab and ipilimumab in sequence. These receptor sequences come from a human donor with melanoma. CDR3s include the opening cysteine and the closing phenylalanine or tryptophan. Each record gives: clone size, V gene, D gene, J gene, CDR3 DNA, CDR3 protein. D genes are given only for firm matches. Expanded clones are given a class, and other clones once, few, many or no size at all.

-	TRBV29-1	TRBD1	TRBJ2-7	TGCAGCGTTGAAAGGGACAGGGGCTACGAGCAGTACTTC	CSVERDRGYEQYF
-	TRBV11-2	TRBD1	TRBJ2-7	TGTGCCAGCAGCTTCGGGGCAGGGGGAACCTACGAGCAGTACTTC	CASSFGAGGTYEQYF
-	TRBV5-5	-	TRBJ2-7	TGTGCCAGCAGCTTGGAGGGCAGGGGCTACGAGCAGTACTTC	CASSLEGRGYEQYF
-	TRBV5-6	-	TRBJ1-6	TGTGCCAGCAGCTCCCGGGAGGTGTGGAATTCACCCCTCCACTTT	CASSSREVWNSPLHF
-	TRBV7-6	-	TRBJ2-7	TGTGCCAGCAGCTTAGCCCCAGCGGGTGACTACGAGCAGTACTTC	CASSLAPAGDYEQYF
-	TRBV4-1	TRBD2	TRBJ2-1	TGCGCCAGCAGCAAAACCAGGACTAGCGGGAGAACCTTCCCAGCGAATGAGCAGTTCTTC	CASSKTRTSGRTFPANEQFF
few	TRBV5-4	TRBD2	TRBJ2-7	TGTGCCAGCAGCTTGGTGGGAGGGACCTACGAGCAGTACTTC	CASSLVGGTYEQYF
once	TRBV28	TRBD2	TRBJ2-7	TGTGCCAGCAGACGACCGGGACTAGCGCGCGAGCAGTACTTC	CASRRPGLAREQYF
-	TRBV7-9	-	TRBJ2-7	TGTGCCAGCAGCTCCCATAGGGGTGAGCAGTACTTC	CASSSHRGEQYF
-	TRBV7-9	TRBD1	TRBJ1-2	TGTGCCAGCAGCTTAGGGACAGGAGGGACGCATGGCTACACCTTC	CASSLGTGGTHGYTF
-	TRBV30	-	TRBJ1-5	TGTGCCTGGAGGCCGGGGACTTCTTTCGGACAGCCCCAGCATTTT	CAWRPGTSFGQPQHF
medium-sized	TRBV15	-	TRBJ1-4	TGTGCCACCAGCAGGGCAGGGAATGAAAAACTGTTTTTT	CATSRAGNEKLFF
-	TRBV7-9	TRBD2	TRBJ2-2	TGTGCCAGCAGCTCCTTTAGCGGGAGGGCTTCGACCGGGGAGCTGTTTTTT	CASSSFSGRASTGELFF
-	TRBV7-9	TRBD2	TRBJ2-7	TGTGCCAGCAGCCCTCCCCTTGGGGTAGCGGGACCCGTGGAGCAGTACTTC	CASSPPLGVAGPVEQYF
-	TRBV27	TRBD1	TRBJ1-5	TGTGCCAGCCGGACAGGGGGCTATAATCAGCCCCAGCATTTT	CASRTGGYNQPQHF
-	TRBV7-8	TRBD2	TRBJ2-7	TGTGCCAGCAGCAGCTCACCAGCGGGACTACACTACGAGCAGTACTTC	CASSSSPAGLHYEQYF
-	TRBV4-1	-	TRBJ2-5	TGCGCCAGCAGCCAAGCAAGACGGGAAAAGCAGTACTTC	CASSQARREKQYF
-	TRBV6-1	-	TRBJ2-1	TGTGCCAGCAGTGAATCCGGACATACCTTCTACAATGAGCAGTTCTTC	CASSESGHTFYNEQFF
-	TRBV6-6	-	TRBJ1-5	TGTGCCAGCGGCAGGGTGGTAAGCAATCAGCCCCAGCATTTT	CASGRVVSNQPQHF
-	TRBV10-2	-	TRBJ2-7	TGCGCCAGCAGCCCGGCGGTCTACGAGCAGTACTTC	CASSPAVYEQYF
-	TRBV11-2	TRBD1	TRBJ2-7	TGTGCCAGCAGCTTGGGACAGGGATTGACTGAGCAGTACTTC	CASSLGQGLTEQYF
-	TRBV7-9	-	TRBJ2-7	TGTGCCAGCAGCCGAGAATACCCATACGAGCAGTACTTC	CASSREYPYEQYF
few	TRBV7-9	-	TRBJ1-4	TGTGCCAGCAGCTTAGGGGGCTTGGGAACTAATGAAAAACTGTTTTTT	CASSLGGLGTNEKLFF
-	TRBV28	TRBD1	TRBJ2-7	TGTGCCAGCAGCTCGAGGGACAGGACGGACGAGCAGTACTTC	CASSSRDRTDEQYF
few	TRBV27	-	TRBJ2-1	TGTGCCAGCAGTGAACTAGGCAATGAGCAGTTCTTC	CASSELGNEQFF
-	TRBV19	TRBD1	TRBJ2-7	TGTGCCAGTAGTTACAGGGGGCTGGACGAGCAGTACTTC	CASSYRGLDEQYF
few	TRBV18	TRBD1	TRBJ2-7	TGTGCCAGCTCACCAATGTCAGGGGGCTCGTACGAGCAGTACTTC	CASSPMSGGSYEQYF
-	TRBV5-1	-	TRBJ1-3	TGCGCCAGCAGCCTGGACAGTACGCTTGGAAACACCATATATTTT	CASSLDSTLGNTIYF
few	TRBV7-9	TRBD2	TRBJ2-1	TGTGCCAGCAGCCCCCCGGCCGGGACTAGCGGGAGGTACAATGAGCAGTTCTTC	CASSPPAGTSGRYNEQFF
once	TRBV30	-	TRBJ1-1	TGTGCCTGGAACGCAGGGAACACTGAAGCTTTCTTT	CAWNAGNTEAFF
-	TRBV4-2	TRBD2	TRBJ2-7	TGTGCCAGCAGCCAAGGGCTAGCGGGTCCCTACGAGCAGTACTTC	CASSQGLAGPYEQYF
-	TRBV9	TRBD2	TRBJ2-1	TGTGCCAGCAGCGTAGATGCGGGAGGAGGTTCAGATGAGCAGTTCTTC	CASSVDAGGGSDEQFF
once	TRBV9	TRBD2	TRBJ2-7	TGTGCCAGCAGCGCGGCTAGCGGGAGCCCCAACGAGCAGTACTTC	CASSAASGSPNEQYF
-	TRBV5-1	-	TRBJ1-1	TGCGCCAGCAGGGCAGGGGTTGGGACTGAAGCTTTCTTT	CASRAGVGTEAFF
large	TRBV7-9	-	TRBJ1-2	TGTGCCAGCAGCAGGGAGGGCTATGGCTACACCTTC	CASSREGYGYTF
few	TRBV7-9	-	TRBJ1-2	TGTGCCAGCAGTCCCGGGACACACTATGGCTACACCTTC	CASSPGTHYGYTF
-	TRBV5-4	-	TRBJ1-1	TGTGCCAGCACCCCTCGACAAGGGGCCACTGAAGCTTTCTTT	CASTPRQGATEAFF
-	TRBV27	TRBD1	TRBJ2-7	TGTGCCAGCAGTCTCGACAGGGCTCACGAGCAGTACTTC	CASSLDRAHEQYF
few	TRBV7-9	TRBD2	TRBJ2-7	TGTGCCAGCAGCTTGACTAGCGGGATACTCTCCTACGAGCAGTACTTC	CASSLTSGILSYEQYF
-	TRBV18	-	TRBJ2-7	TGTGCCAGCTCCCCCGTAGGGAGAGGGTACGAGCAGTACTTC	CASSPVGRGYEQYF
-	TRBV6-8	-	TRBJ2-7	TGTGCCAGCAGTTTGGTAAGACTAGTCAGTACGGGTGAGCAGTACTTC	CASSLVRLVSTGEQYF
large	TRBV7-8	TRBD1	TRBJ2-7	TGTGCCAGCCGGGGCGGGACAGGGAAAAACGAGCAGTACTTC	CASRGGTGKNEQYF
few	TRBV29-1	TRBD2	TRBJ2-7	TGCAGCGTAGACGGACTAGCGGATTCCTACGAGCAGTACTTC	CSVDGLADSYEQYF
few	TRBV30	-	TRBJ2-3	TGTGCCTGGAGTCAAGGGAGTCCAGATACGCAGTATTTT	CAWSQGSPDTQYF
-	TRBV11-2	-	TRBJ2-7	TGTGCCAGCAGGCCCGCGACCTACGAGCAGTACTTC	CASRPATYEQYF